This T cell receptor beta chain was found in a study of Ad26.COV2.S vaccination and SARS-CoV-2 variants. Study as a whole: The vaccine Ad26.COV2.S was put into the muscle once, or twice with 56 days between. Notes on the study in general: After vaccination, reports described spike-specific CD8+ and CD4+ T cell responses as showing substantial breadth.

About this clone: The antigen is unknown.

The treatment was: roughly 19 received Ad26.COV2.S at low or high dose, single or two shots; about 5 received placebo; per-sample allocation not given. It was on day 63 after the first vaccine or placebo injection that samples were taken. Only in-frame clones appear in the TCRdb table, and some are missing; sequencing was by immunoSEQ multiplex PCR. The sample has 350,000 to 500,000 clones; around 90% are singletons. V was shortened by 3 bases and J by 7 bases, with 7 bases between the two germline ends. This CDR3 contains 11 residues. The sample in question was peripheral blood, obtained in a trial of Ad26.COV2.S vaccine versus placebo. The chain joins TRBV12-3 or TRBV12-4 to TRBJ2-7; unclear D gene. The clonotype was recovered from a person between 18 and 65 years old who received the Ad26.COV2.S COVID-19 vaccine or a placebo. CDR3 bases: TGTGCCAGCAGTTTTTTGGAAGAGCAGTACTTC. It is translated as CASSFLEEQYF.